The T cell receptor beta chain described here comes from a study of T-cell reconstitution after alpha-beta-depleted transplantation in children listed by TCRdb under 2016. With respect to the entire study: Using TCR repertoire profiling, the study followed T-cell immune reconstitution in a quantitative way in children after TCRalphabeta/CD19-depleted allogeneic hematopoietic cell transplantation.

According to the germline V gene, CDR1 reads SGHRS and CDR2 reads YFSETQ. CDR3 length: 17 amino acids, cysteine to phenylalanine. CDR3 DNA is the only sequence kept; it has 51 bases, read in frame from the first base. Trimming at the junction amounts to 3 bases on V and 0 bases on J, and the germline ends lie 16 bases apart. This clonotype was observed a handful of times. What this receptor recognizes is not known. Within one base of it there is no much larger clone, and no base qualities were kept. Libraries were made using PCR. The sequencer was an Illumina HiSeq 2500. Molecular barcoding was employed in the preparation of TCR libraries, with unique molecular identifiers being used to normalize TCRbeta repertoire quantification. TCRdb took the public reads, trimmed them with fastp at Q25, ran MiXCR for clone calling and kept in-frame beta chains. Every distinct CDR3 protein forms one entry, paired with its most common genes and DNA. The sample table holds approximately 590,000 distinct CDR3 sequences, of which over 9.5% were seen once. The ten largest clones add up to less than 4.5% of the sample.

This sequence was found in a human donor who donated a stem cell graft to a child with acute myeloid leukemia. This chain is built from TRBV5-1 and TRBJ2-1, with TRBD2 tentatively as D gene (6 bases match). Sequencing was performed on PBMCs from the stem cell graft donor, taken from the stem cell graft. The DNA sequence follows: TGCGCCAGCAGCTCCACCGGAGGGGTGGGCTCCTACAATGAGCAGTTCTTC. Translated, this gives CASSSTGGVGSYNEQFF.